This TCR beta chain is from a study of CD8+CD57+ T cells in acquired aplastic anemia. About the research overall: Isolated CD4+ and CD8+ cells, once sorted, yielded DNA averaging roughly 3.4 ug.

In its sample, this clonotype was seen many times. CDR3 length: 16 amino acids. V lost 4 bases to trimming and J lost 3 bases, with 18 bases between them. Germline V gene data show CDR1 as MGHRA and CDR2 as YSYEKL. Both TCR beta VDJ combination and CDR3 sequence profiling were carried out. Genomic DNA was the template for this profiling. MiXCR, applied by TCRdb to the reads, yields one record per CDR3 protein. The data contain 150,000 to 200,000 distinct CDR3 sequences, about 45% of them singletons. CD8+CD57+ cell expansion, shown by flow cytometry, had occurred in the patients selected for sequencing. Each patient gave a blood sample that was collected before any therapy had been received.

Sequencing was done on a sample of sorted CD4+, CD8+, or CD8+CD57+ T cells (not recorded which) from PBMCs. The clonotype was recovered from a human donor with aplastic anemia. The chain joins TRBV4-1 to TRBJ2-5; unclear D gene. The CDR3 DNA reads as TGCGCCAGCAGCCCGGATAGCCCGAGCCCCGAAGAGACCCAGTACTTC. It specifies CASSPDSPSPEETQYF.